The 14 T cell receptor beta chains reported below all come from one sample, sequenced in a study of shared clonotypes between healthy human individuals. Assay used: immunoSEQ multiplex PCR; TCRdb lists only in-frame clones, some missing. Among around 2,000,000 clones listed, roughly 94% were seen once. Terminally differentiated effector memory CD45RA+ cells were left out of the naive CD8 fraction, which was CD45RO-negative and positively selected for CCR7. The sample comprised naive CD8+ T cells sorted from blood. The receptors derive from a man younger than 30 in good health.

With regard to this clone: Different DNA sequences within this sample yield the same CDR3. The chain recombines TRBV27 with TRBJ2-7; a weak D match, TRBD2 (6 bases). This CDR3 has 12 residues. From germline, CDR1 is MNHEY and CDR2 SMNVEV (reference sequence). The germline V and J ends were trimmed by 6 bases and 2 bases, with 8 bases remaining between them. The CDR3 nucleotides read TGTGCCAGCAGCGGGAGCCCCTACGAGCAGTACTTC. It is translated as CASSGSPYEQYF.

The CDR3 coding sequence is TGTGCCAGCAGTTTAACCGGCGGGGGTAACTCTGGGGCCAACGTCCTGACTTTC. It is translated as CASSLTGGGNSGANVLTF. The V gene is TRBV28, the J gene TRBJ2-6; 7 bases are a match to TRBD2. Germline-derived CDR1 and CDR2 are MDHEN and SYDVKM. Trimming took 2 bases from V and 0 from J; bases not matched to a gene: 7. The CDR3 totals 18 residues.

There are a few counts of this clone. The chain uses TRBV11-3 and TRBJ2-2, with no clear D. The CDR3 loop spans 11 amino acids. The V gene lost 7 bases and the J gene lost 9 bases, with 9 bases spanning the gap. The germline V gene encodes CDR1 SGHNT and CDR2 YENEEA. The CDR3 region is CASNSARELFF. CDR3 DNA: TGTGCCAGCAACTCCGCCCGGGAGCTGTTTTTT.

CDR3 DNA sequence: TGCGCCAGCAGCCAAGATCTAGGGTCGCTCGGCTACACCTTC. Protein product: CASSQDLGSLGYTF. The V call is TRBV4-1, the J call TRBJ1-2, with D unclear. The CDR3 runs 14 residues. The V gene's germline CDR1 is MGHRA and CDR2 YSYEKL. Trimming stripped 0 bases from V and 8 bases from J, with 13 bases between.

This rearrangement joins TRBV7-9 to TRBJ2-3, with D possibly being TRBD1 or TRBD2 (5 bases each). The V and J ends lost 1 base and 2 bases respectively, with 10 bases between them. The CDR3 consists of 15 residues. Per the germline V gene, CDR1 is SEHNR and CDR2 is FQNEAQ (reference sequence). The CDR3 sequence: CASSLEGTYTDTQYF. In nucleotides, the CDR3 is TGTGCCAGCAGCTTAGAGGGGACCTACACAGATACGCAGTATTTT.

Notes on this clone: A read error may explain this, as a much larger clone is one base away. Other DNA sequences within the sample encode an identical CDR3. The chain uses TRBV28 and TRBJ2-7; 7 bases are shared with TRBD1. Trimming cost V 6 bases and J 0 bases; bases outside gene matches: 2. CDR1 MDHEN and CDR2 SYDVKM come from the germline V gene. The CDR3 loop spans 13 amino acids. The CDR3 DNA reads TGTGCCAGCAGCTACAGGGGCTCCTACGAGCAGTACTTC. Translation gives CASSYRGSYEQYF.

The chain links TRBV28 to TRBJ1-6; no clear D gene. V was pared by 6 bases and J by 6 bases, with 12 bases between. The CDR3 runs to 14 residues. Germline V gene data show CDR1 as MDHEN and CDR2 as SYDVKM. The CDR3 DNA reads as TGTGCCAGCAGCTTTTTGGGATTTAATTCACCCCTCCACTTT. Its protein is CASSFLGFNSPLHF.

This chain uses TRBV4-1 with TRBJ2-3; 7 nucleotides line up with TRBD2. The germline V gene has CDR1 MGHRA and CDR2 YSYEKL. The ends lost 4 bases at V and 4 bases at J; junction bases unmatched: 2. This CDR3 region has 13 residues. The CDR3 reads CASSLLAADTQYF. The CDR3, as DNA: TGCGCCAGCAGCCTTCTAGCGGCAGATACGCAGTATTTT.

The DNA of the CDR3 is TGTGCCAGCTCAGGGGGGGACCAAGAGACCCAGTACTTC. Its translation: CASSGGDQETQYF. The rearrangement uses TRBV18 and TRBJ2-5, with 7 bases aligning to TRBD2. The CDR3 has 13 amino acids. Germline V gene lookup returns CDR1 KGHSH and CDR2 LQKENI. J lost 0 bases, V lost 5 bases, and 0 bases had no gene match.

The chain uses TRBV4-3 and TRBJ1-1; D is unresolved. The V gene's germline CDR1 is LGHNA and CDR2 YSLEER. V was clipped by 2 bases and J by 1 base, with 11 bases between them. There are 15 residues in the CDR3. CDR3 coding DNA: TGCGCCAGCAGCCAAACCGAGTGGGAGAACACTGAAGCTTTCTTT. Translation: CASSQTEWENTEAFF.

The chain uses TRBV29-1 and TRBJ1-2, with D perhaps matching TRBD1 (5 bases). The CDR3 extends over 12 amino acids. V was cut by 7 bases and J by 2 bases, with 11 bases left in between. Per germline, CDR1 SQVTM and CDR2 ANQGSEA. CDR3 in amino acids: CSDLQVNYGYTF. CDR3 nucleotide sequence: TGCAGCGACCTACAGGTGAACTATGGCTACACCTTC.

The V and J genes are TRBV13 and TRBJ2-5, with D possibly matching TRBD2 (5 bases). CDR3 length equals 16 residues. Germline loops: CDR1 PRHDT, CDR2 FYEKMQ (reference sequence). The ends were cut back, 0 bases at V and 2 bases at J, with 13 bases in the middle. CDR3 region: CASSLGPDYSQETQYF. The CDR3 coding sequence is TGTGCCAGCAGCTTAGGCCCAGACTACTCGCAAGAGACCCAGTACTTC. The whole variable domain, filled in from reference TRBV13 and TRBJ2-5, reads AAGVIQSPRHLIKEKRETATLKCYPIPRHDTVYWYQQGPGQDPQFLISFYEKMQSDKGSIPDRFSAQQFSDYHSELNMSSLELGDSALYFCASSLGPDYSQETQYFGPGTRLLVL.

The V gene is TRBV7-9, the J gene TRBJ2-5, with TRBD2 matching 10 bases. Germline CDR1 reads SEHNR; CDR2 reads FQNEAQ (reference sequence). The CDR3 runs 17 residues. J gave up 3 bases and V 1 base, and 8 bases lay outside the gene matches. CDR3 nucleotides: TGTGCCAGCAGCTTAGGGTGGCTAGCGGGAGAAGAAGAGACCCAGTACTTC. As protein: CASSLGWLAGEEETQYF. The full variable domain, with the rest looked up from reference TRBV7-9 and TRBJ2-5, is DTGVSQNPRHKITKRGQNVTFRCDPISEHNRLYWYRQTLGQGPEFLTYFQNEAQLEKSRLLSDRFSAERPKGSFSTLEIQRTEQGDSAMYLCASSLGWLAGEEETQYFGPGTRLLVL.

V is TRBV2 and J is TRBJ1-6; 9 bases are shared with TRBD1. The CDR3 has 14 residues. Germline V gene sequence: CDR1 SNHLY, CDR2 FYNNEI. Losses at the gene ends were 6 bases for V and 9 bases for J; bases not matched to a gene: 6. The CDR3 DNA is TGTGCCAGCAGAGTACAGGGGGCCCGTTCACCCCTCCACTTT. Translating gives CASRVQGARSPLHF.